A single sample gave rise to the 9 T cell receptor beta chains below, sequenced in a study of identical twins. TCRdb independently ran MiXCR on the 5' RACE reads; one entry per CDR3 protein. The sample lists approximately 530,000 distinct CDR3 sequences; about a fifth were seen once. These data are also associated with another study on yellow fever vaccine responses in identical twins.

The specimen was CD4+ T cells sorted from blood. These receptors all stem from a woman aged 18-29 years in good health.

The chain recombines TRBV28 with TRBJ2-5; D could derive from TRBD1 or TRBD2 (5 bases each). V was pared by 2 bases and J by 4 bases, with 14 bases between. Germline CDR1 and CDR2: MDHEN and SYDVKM. This CDR3 comprises 15 residues. The CDR3 coding sequence is TGTGCCAGCAGTTTAGGGGGTTTCTTTGTAGAGACCCAGTACTTC. It codes for CASSLGGFFVETQYF.

The chain employs TRBV24-1 and TRBJ1-2; no clear D gene. Germline values: CDR1 KGHDR, CDR2 SFDVKD. The germline V and J ends were trimmed by 4 bases and 2 bases, with 19 bases remaining between them. This CDR3 contains 17 residues. CDR3 sequence (DNA): TGTGCCACCAGTGACCCCGCCGTAGGATTCGGCAACTATGGCTACACCTTC. It translates to CATSDPAVGFGNYGYTF.

There are a few counts of this clonotype. The CDR3 region is CASSYSAGSYNEQFF. The CDR3 DNA is TGTGCCAGCAGTTACTCGGCGGGCTCCTACAATGAGCAGTTCTTC. The genes are TRBV6-5 and TRBJ2-1; D possibly corresponds to TRBD2 (5 bases). Trimming stripped 0 bases from V and 0 bases from J, with 6 bases between. Germline CDR1 MNHEY, CDR2 SVGAGI. The CDR3 covers 15 residues.

This clonotype was detected only a few times. The genes are TRBV7-2 and TRBJ2-4, with TRBD2 matching over 11 bases. V trimming: 5 bases; J trimming: 4 bases; junction bases outside the gene matches: 7. CDR1 is SGHTA and CDR2 is FQGNSA in the germline V gene. This CDR3 is 16 amino acids long. The DNA of the CDR3 is TGTGCCAGCAGCCAATCGACTAGCGGGGTTAAAAACATTCAGTACTTC. Amino acid sequence: CASSQSTSGVKNIQYF.

This clonotype was observed a handful of times. The gene calls are TRBV3-1 and TRBJ1-6; possibly TRBD1 for D (5 bases). CDR1 is LGHDT, CDR2 YNNKEL, per germline (reference sequence). Trimming removed 1 base at V and 8 bases at J, with 12 bases between. The CDR3 runs 15 residues. The CDR3 reads CASSQGGTAHSPLHF. The CDR3 DNA reads as TGTGCCAGCAGCCAAGGAGGGACGGCTCATTCACCCCTCCACTTT.

The V and J genes are TRBV12-3 or TRBV12-4 and TRBJ2-7; D assignment may be TRBD1 or TRBD2 (5 bases each). V was clipped by 4 bases and J by 4 bases, with 11 bases between them. CDR3 length: 13 amino acids. The CDR3 region has the DNA TGTGCCAGCAGTTGGGGACGGAATTACGAGCAGTACTTC. Translation: CASSWGRNYEQYF.

This clonotype turned up a few times. This chain joins TRBV6-1 and TRBJ2-1; 14 bases agree with TRBD2. The germline CDR1 and CDR2 sequences are MNHNS and SASEGT. The CDR3 has 16 amino acids. With 9 bases clipped from V and 4 bases from J, the junction kept 8 bases outside the gene matches. The chain's CDR3 is CASSMGTSGGYNEQFF. The CDR3 region has the DNA TGTGCCAGTTCTATGGGGACTAGCGGGGGATACAATGAGCAGTTCTTC.

The chain employs TRBV6-6 and TRBJ2-5; no clear D gene. V was cut by 2 bases and J by 2 bases, with 6 bases left in between. The V gene's germline CDR1 is MNHNY and CDR2 SVGAGI (reference sequence). This CDR3 has 13 residues. Here the CDR3 DNA reads TGTGCCAGCAGTTACGTAGGGCAAGAGACCCAGTACTTC. Translated, it gives CASSYVGQETQYF.

V and J are TRBV13 and TRBJ2-1, with TRBD2 identical over 7 bases. CDR1 is PRHDT, CDR2 FYEKMQ, per germline (reference sequence). This CDR3 region has 15 residues. V trimming: 4 bases; J trimming: 2 bases; junction bases outside the gene matches: 5. The CDR3 bases are TGTGCCAGCAGCTCTCTAGCGGTAACCTACAATGAGCAGTTCTTC. Translated: CASSSLAVTYNEQFF.